Detailed here is one TCR beta chain. Sequencing sought depths of 1 in 200,000 to 1 in 1 million T cells. Libraries were prepared by immunoSEQ multiplex PCR; TCRdb keeps only in-frame clonotypes and omits some of them. The sample has around 250,000 clones; 60% to 75% are singletons. The data were taken from a study of cytotoxic CD8 clonotypes in ibrutinib-treated CLL. Study background: Complete response was seen in 2 patients and partial in approximately 24; about twelve progressed and some 14 stayed remitted after a median approximately 70 months.

The length of the CDR3 is 14 residues. CDR1 is MGHDK and CDR2 is SYGVNS in the germline V gene. The germline V and J ends were trimmed by 3 bases and 1 base, with 7 bases remaining between them. V usage is TRBV25-1 and J usage is TRBJ2-1; tentatively, D is TRBD2 (6 bases). This TCR was sampled from a human donor with chronic lymphocytic leukemia. Source: PBMCs, taken after 24 months of ibrutinib treatment. Written as DNA, the CDR3 is TGTGCCAGCAGTGACGGGGGTTCCTACAATGAGCAGTTCTTC. This codes for CASSDGGSYNEQFF.